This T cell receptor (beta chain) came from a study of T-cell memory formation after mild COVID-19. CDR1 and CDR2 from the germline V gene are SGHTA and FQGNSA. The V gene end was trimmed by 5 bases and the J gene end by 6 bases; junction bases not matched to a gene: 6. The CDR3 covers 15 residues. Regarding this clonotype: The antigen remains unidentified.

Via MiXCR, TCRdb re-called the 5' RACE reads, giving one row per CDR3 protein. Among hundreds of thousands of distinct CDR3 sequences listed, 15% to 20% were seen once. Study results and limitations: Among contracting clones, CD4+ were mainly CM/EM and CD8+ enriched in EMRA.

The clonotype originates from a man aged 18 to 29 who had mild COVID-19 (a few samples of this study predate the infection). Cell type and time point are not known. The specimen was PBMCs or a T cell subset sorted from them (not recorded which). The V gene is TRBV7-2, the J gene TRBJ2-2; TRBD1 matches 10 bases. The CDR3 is CASSSRDRGPGELFF. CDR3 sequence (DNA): TGTGCCAGCAGCAGCCGGGACAGGGGTCCCGGGGAGCTGTTTTTT.